This TCR beta chain was retrieved from a study of T cell changes during pregnancy in multiple sclerosis. This table comes from immunoSEQ multiplex PCR, and its TCRdb copy is limited to in-frame clones, with some not included. The data hold just under 70,000 clones, with around 90% observed a single time. The CDR3 consists of 15 residues. The trim removed 6 bases at V and 2 bases at J, leaving 8 bases unmatched. CDR1 is MNHNS, CDR2 SASEGT, per germline. This TCR came from a female donor with multiple sclerosis, enrolled in a pregnancy study. The sample here was peripheral blood, taken in the second trimester of pregnancy. V is TRBV6-1 and J is TRBJ1-2; the match to TRBD1 covers 8 bases. This CDR3 is CASRTGQGPNYGYTF. CDR3 nucleotide sequence: TGTGCCAGCAGAACCGGACAGGGACCGAACTATGGCTACACCTTC.